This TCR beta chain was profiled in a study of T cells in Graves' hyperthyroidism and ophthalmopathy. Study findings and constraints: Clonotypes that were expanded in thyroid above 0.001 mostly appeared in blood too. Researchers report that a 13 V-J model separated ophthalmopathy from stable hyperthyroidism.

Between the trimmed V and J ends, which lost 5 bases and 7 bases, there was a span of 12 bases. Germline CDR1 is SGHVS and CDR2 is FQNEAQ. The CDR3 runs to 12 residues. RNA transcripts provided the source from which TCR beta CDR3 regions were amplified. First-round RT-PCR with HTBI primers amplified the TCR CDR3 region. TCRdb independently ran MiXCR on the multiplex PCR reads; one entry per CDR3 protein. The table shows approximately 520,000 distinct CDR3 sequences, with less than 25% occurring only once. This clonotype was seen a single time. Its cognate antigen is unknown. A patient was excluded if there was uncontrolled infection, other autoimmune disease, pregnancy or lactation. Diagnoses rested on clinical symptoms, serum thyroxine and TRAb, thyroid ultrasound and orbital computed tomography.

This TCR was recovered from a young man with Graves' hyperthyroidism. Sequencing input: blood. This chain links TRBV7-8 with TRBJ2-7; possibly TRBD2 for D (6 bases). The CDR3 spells CASSQGAGEQYF. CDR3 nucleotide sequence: TGTGCCAGCAGCCAAGGGGCGGGGGAGCAGTACTTC.